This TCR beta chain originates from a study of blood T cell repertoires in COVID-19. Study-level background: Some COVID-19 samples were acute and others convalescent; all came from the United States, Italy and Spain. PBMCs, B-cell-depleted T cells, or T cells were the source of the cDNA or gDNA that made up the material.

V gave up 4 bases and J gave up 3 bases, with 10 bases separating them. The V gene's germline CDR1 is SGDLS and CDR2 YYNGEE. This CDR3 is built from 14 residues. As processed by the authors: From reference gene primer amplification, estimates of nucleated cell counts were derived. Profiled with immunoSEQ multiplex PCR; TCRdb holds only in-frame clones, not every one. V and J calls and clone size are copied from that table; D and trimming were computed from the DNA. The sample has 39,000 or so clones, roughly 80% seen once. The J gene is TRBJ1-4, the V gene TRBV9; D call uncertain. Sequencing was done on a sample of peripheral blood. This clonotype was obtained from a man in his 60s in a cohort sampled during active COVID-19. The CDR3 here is CASSWGGSNEKLFF. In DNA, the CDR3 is TGTGCCAGCAGCTGGGGAGGTTCTAATGAAAAACTGTTTTTT.